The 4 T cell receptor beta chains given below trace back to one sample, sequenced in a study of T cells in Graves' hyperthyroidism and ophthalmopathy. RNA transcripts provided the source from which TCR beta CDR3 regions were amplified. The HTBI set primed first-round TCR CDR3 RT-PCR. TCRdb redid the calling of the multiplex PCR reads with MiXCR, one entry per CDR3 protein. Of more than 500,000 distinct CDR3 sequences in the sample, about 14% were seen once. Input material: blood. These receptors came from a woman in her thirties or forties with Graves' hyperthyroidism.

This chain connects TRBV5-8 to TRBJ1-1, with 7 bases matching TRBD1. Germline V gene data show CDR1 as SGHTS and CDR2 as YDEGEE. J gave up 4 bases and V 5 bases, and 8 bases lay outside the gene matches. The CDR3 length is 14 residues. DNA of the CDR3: TGTGCCAGCAGTCCGACAGGGAGGCGCACTGAAGCTTTCTTT. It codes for CASSPTGRRTEAFF.

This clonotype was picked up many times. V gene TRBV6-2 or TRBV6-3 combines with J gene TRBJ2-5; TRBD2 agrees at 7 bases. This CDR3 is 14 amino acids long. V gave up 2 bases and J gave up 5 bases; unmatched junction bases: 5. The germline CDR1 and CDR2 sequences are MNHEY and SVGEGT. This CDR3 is CASSYVAGGETQYF. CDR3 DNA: TGTGCCAGCAGTTACGTAGCGGGCGGGGAGACCCAGTACTTC.

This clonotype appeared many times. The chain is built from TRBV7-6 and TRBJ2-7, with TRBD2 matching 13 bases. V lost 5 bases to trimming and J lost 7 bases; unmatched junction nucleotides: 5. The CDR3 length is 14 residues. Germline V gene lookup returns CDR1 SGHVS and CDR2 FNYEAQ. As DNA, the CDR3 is TGTGCCAGCAGCGCACTAGCGGGAGGGCGTGAGCAGTACTTC. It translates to CASSALAGGREQYF.

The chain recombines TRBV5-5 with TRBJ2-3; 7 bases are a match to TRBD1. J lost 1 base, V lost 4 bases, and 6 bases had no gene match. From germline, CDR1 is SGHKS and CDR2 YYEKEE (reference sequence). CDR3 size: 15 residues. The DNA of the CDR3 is TGTGCCAGCAGCCGACAGGGCCCGGGCACAGATACGCAGTATTTT. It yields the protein CASSRQGPGTDTQYF. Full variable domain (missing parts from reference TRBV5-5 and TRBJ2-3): DAGVTQSPTHLIKTRGQQVTLRCSPISGHKSVSWYQQVLGQGPQFIFQYYEKEERGRGNFPDRFSARQFPNYSSELNVNALLLGDSALYLCASSRQGPGTDTQYFGPGTRLTVL.